Below, one T cell receptor (beta chain) is given with its context. This record comes from a study of blood T cell repertoires in COVID-19. Turning to the study itself: COVID-19 samples, acute and convalescent, were from the United States, Italy and Spain. PBMCs, B-cell-depleted T cells, or T cells were the source of the cDNA or gDNA that made up the material.

The Seattle patients joined while their infection was active and were tracked longitudinally afterward. Per the original data handling: From reference gene primer amplification, estimates of nucleated cell counts were derived. Method: immunoSEQ multiplex PCR; TCRdb's copy keeps in-frame clones and lacks some. The DNA gave D and trimming, while V, J and clone size come from that table. Among about 54,000 clones listed, roughly 87% were seen once. Sequencing was carried out using peripheral blood. The source is a middle-aged man with COVID-19, enrolled during active disease.

For the CDR3, the DNA is TGTGCCATCAGCCCGACTAGGGACGGCGAGCAGTACTTC. Protein sequence: CAISPTRDGEQYF. The chain is built from TRBV10-3 and TRBJ2-7; maybe TRBD2 (6 bases). The germline V gene encodes CDR1 ENHRY and CDR2 SYGVKD. V was trimmed by 6 bases and J by 6 bases, leaving 15 bases between them. CDR3 length: 13 amino acids.